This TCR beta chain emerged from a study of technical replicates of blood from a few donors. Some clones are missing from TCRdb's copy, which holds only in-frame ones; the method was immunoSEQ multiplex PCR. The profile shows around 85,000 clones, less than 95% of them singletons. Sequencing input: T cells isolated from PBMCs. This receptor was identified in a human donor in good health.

The CDR3 spells CASSWGVGNTEAFF. CDR3 coding DNA: TGTGCCAGCAGCTGGGGGGTGGGTAACACTGAAGCTTTCTTT. The genes are TRBV5-6 and TRBJ1-1, with D possibly being TRBD1 (5 bases). CDR1 is SGHDT and CDR2 is YYEEEE in the germline V gene. Deletions cut 3 bases from V and 2 bases from J, with 11 bases between. The CDR3 contains 14 residues.